What follows are 24 T cell receptor beta chains derived from one specimen sequenced in a study of cytomegalovirus exposure and HLA in healthy donors listed by TCRdb under 2017. The library was built by means of the immunoSEQ multiplex PCR assay. A mixture of 60 forward primers for TCR Vbeta segments and 13 reverse primers for TCR Jbeta segments was used in the multiplex PCR. This immuneACCESS table, as held by TCRdb, lists in-frame sequences with V and J called but not all clones. Of the missing ones, under half trace to an unresolved V gene in checked studies; the others have no known cause. For this sample the table gives fewer than 300,000 clones, of which 80% were detected only once. About 0.3% of the sample rests with the top ten. Sequencing used PBMCs. The receptor source for this set is a girl aged 2 to 10 in good health and CMV-seronegative.

V and J are TRBV5-1 and TRBJ1-2; D is possibly TRBD1 (5 bases). V was clipped by 6 bases and J by 8 bases, with 20 bases between them. Germline CDR1 SGHRS, CDR2 YFSETQ. The CDR3 is 14 residues long. The CDR3 coding sequence is TGCGCCAGCACTCTCACCGGGGGTGAAGAGGGCTACACCTTC. Its protein product is CASTLTGGEEGYTF.

This chain connects TRBV10-3 to TRBJ2-4, with D maybe TRBD1 (5 bases). The CDR3 is 12 amino acids. CDR1 and CDR2 from the germline V gene are ENHRY and SYGVKD. V was clipped by 10 bases and J by 6 bases, with 13 bases between them. The CDR3 here is CATQGWGNIQYF. Here the CDR3 DNA reads TGTGCCACCCAGGGTTGGGGAAACATTCAGTACTTC.

This chain connects TRBV6-4 to TRBJ2-1; 12 bases line up with TRBD2. Germline CDR1 is MRHNA and CDR2 is SNTAGT. J lost 8 bases, V lost 4 bases, and 6 bases had no gene match. The CDR3 contains 15 residues. The CDR3 sequence is CASSVLAGGPDEQFF. The CDR3 DNA reads TGTGCCAGCAGTGTTCTAGCGGGAGGGCCCGATGAGCAGTTCTTC.

The chain couples TRBV5-4 to TRBJ1-2, with 8 nucleotides matching TRBD1. Germline V gene lookup returns CDR1 SGHNT and CDR2 YYREEE (reference sequence). After removal of 4 bases from V and 3 bases from J, the junction contained 8 bases not matched to a gene. The CDR3 length is 15 residues. CDR3 loop: CASSLSGGAYYGYTF. CDR3 coding DNA: TGTGCCAGCAGCCTATCAGGGGGCGCATACTATGGCTACACCTTC.

This chain links TRBV2 with TRBJ1-2; 9 bases are shared with TRBD1. CDR3 size: 15 residues. Germline V lookup: CDR1 SNHLY, CDR2 FYNNEI. Trimming removed 7 bases from V and 1 base from J; junction bases left unmatched: 7. The CDR3 DNA sequence: TGTGCCAGCACTGGGACAGGGTCCGTTAACTATGGCTACACCTTC. This gives the protein CASTGTGSVNYGYTF.

V is TRBV5-1 and J is TRBJ2-7, with a possible D match to TRBD1 (6 bases). The V end lost 0 bases, the J end lost 2 bases, and 12 bases lay between the germline ends. Looked up from germline, CDR1 is SGHRS and CDR2 is YFSETQ. CDR3 length: 15 residues. The CDR3 sequence: CASSLATGYTYEQYF. The CDR3 nucleotides read TGCGCCAGCAGCTTGGCCACAGGGTATACCTACGAGCAGTACTTC.

With respect to this clone: The sample has other DNA sequences that encode this CDR3 too. The chain links TRBV28 to TRBJ2-1; TRBD1 matches at 7 bases. Trimming removed 4 bases from V and 0 bases from J; junction bases left unmatched: 3. Germline lookup yields CDR1 MDHEN and CDR2 SYDVKM. The CDR3 has 15 residues. The chain's CDR3 is CASSSTGSSYNEQFF. DNA of the CDR3: TGTGCCAGCAGTTCGACAGGGAGCTCCTACAATGAGCAGTTCTTC.

The chain carries TRBV7-9 and TRBJ1-2; TRBD1 matches at 8 bases. The CDR3 sequence is 16 residues long. V dropped 3 bases and J dropped 5; count of bases not matched to a gene: 11. Germline values: CDR1 SEHNR, CDR2 FQNEAQ (reference sequence). The CDR3 DNA reads as TGTGCCAGCAGCTTTGGACAGGGACCGATTCGATATGGCTACACCTTC. Amino acid sequence: CASSFGQGPIRYGYTF. Based on the CDR3 plus reference TRBV7-9 and TRBJ1-2, the full variable domain is DTGVSQNPRHKITKRGQNVTFRCDPISEHNRLYWYRQTLGQGPEFLTYFQNEAQLEKSRLLSDRFSAERPKGSFSTLEIQRTEQGDSAMYLCASSFGQGPIRYGYTFGSGTRLTVV.

This clone was observed a single time. The V and J genes are TRBV30 and TRBJ2-7; D gene uncertain. Germline CDR1 is GTSNPN and CDR2 is SVGIG (reference sequence). Trimming left V 0 bases short and J 3 bases short, with 9 bases between. The CDR3 runs to 13 residues. CDR3 region: CAWSVFFNYEQYF. CDR3 in DNA: TGTGCCTGGAGTGTTTTCTTTAACTACGAGCAGTACTTC.

The chain links TRBV10-3 to TRBJ2-7; D call uncertain. The CDR3 is made up of 13 amino acids. Trimming left V 5 bases short and J 6 bases short, with 14 bases between. Germline V lookup: CDR1 ENHRY, CDR2 SYGVKD. The CDR3 DNA reads TGTGCCATCAGTCTCTACGGGTCGGGCGAGCAGTACTTC. This codes for CAISLYGSGEQYF.

The chain employs TRBV7-8 and TRBJ1-1; D gene ambiguous. Germline CDR1 and CDR2: SGHVS and FQNEAQ. The CDR3 is 16 residues long. Trimming removed 7 bases at V and 1 base at J, with 19 bases between. The CDR3 sequence: CASKWQRGRKNTEAFF. In DNA, the CDR3 is TGTGCCAGCAAATGGCAGCGCGGGAGGAAGAACACTGAAGCTTTCTTT.

This chain uses TRBV7-4 with TRBJ2-7, with 8 bases aligning to TRBD2. V gave up 6 bases and J gave up 0 bases; unmatched junction bases: 16. Looked up from germline, CDR1 is SGHVT and CDR2 is SQSDAQ. This CDR3 has 18 amino acids. CDR3 sequence reads: CASSLREKLADSSYEQYF. Here the CDR3 DNA reads TGTGCCAGCAGTTTAAGGGAGAAACTAGCGGATTCCTCCTACGAGCAGTACTTC.

This chain joins TRBV5-4 and TRBJ2-7, with TRBD2 matching over 8 bases. CDR1 and CDR2 from the germline V gene are SGHNT and YYREEE (reference sequence). V shed 5 bases, J shed 0 bases, and the junction held 4 bases outside the gene matches. CDR3 length equals 14 residues. CDR3 DNA: TGTGCCAGCAGGTTAGCGGGGAGCTCCTACGAGCAGTACTTC. Protein sequence: CASRLAGSSYEQYF.

This clone was detected only a few times. This sequence joins TRBV7-6 and TRBJ1-5, with 8 nucleotides matching TRBD1. The V segment lost 5 bases and the J segment 6 bases; nucleotides outside the gene matches: 9. The V gene's germline CDR1 is SGHVS and CDR2 FNYEAQ. CDR3 length: 15 amino acids. CDR3 sequence (DNA): TGTGCCAGCAGCCAAAGGACAGGGAGGCGTCAGCCCCAGCATTTT. Its protein product is CASSQRTGRRQPQHF.

This clone was picked up one time. J is TRBJ1-1 and V is TRBV30; D remains unclear. Germline V gene lookup returns CDR1 GTSNPN and CDR2 SVGIG (reference sequence). This CDR3 has 10 amino acids. Trimming removed 1 base at V and 8 bases at J, with 5 bases between. The CDR3 sequence: CAWSDLEAFF. For the CDR3, the DNA is TGTGCCTGGAGTGACCTAGAAGCTTTCTTT.

V is TRBV7-6 and J is TRBJ2-7, with D possibly TRBD1 on 6 matching bases. The CDR3 has 16 amino acids. Germline-derived CDR1 and CDR2 are SGHVS and FNYEAQ. Trimming took off 5 bases at V and 2 bases at J, with 19 bases between the two ends. CDR3 coding DNA: TGTGCCAGCAGCCCTTGGACAGCTCGGTCTACCTACGAGCAGTACTTC. Its translation is CASSPWTARSTYEQYF.

This chain uses TRBV7-6 with TRBJ1-5; 10 bases agree with TRBD1. CDR3 length equals 15 residues. J lost 4 bases, V lost 6 bases, and 6 bases had no gene match. Looked up from germline, CDR1 is SGHVS and CDR2 is FNYEAQ. The CDR3 DNA follows: TGTGCCAGCAGTGTGCGGACAGGGGGAAATCAGCCCCAGCATTTT. Encoded protein: CASSVRTGGNQPQHF.

This clone has only a few counts. This chain connects TRBV7-6 to TRBJ2-1; D perhaps matches TRBD2 (5 bases). V was pared by 5 bases and J by 5 bases, with 16 bases between. Germline V gives CDR1 SGHVS, CDR2 FNYEAQ. The CDR3 runs to 15 residues. For the CDR3, the DNA is TGTGCCAGCAGCCAACCCACTAGTCTACACAATGAGCAGTTCTTC. It is translated as CASSQPTSLHNEQFF.

In the case of this clone: The sample holds other DNA sequences that translate to the same CDR3. The chain carries TRBV30 and TRBJ2-7; 14 bases match TRBD2. J gave up 4 bases and V 4 bases, and 3 bases lay outside the gene matches. Germline V gives CDR1 GTSNPN, CDR2 SVGIG (reference sequence). The CDR3 sequence is 14 residues long. CDR3 DNA sequence: TGTGCCTGGACTGGACTAGCGGGGGGATACGAGCAGTACTTC. Amino acids: CAWTGLAGGYEQYF.

The J gene is TRBJ2-1, the V gene TRBV14, with a tentative D call TRBD2 (5 bases). The CDR3 is 15 residues long. Germline V gene lookup returns CDR1 SGHDN and CDR2 FVKESK. Trimming pared 5 bases from V and 8 bases from J, leaving 19 bases between. The CDR3 coding sequence is TGTGCCAGCAGCATTGGGGTATTACTCGGGGATGAGCAGTTCTTC. The encoded protein is CASSIGVLLGDEQFF.

This rearrangement joins TRBV11-2 to TRBJ2-3; D is possibly TRBD2 (6 bases). Germline assignment: CDR1 SGHAT and CDR2 FQNNGV. V dropped 3 bases and J dropped 5 bases, with 12 bases sitting between them. The CDR3 sequence is 14 residues long. Written as DNA, the CDR3 is TGTGCCAGCAGCTTTTGGGGGGACGGAGATACGCAGTATTTT. It yields the protein CASSFWGDGDTQYF.

V gene TRBV4-1 combines with J gene TRBJ2-4; 14 nucleotides agree with TRBD2. The CDR3 has 18 amino acids. Trimming cost V 4 bases and J 0 bases; bases outside gene matches: 5. CDR1 MGHRA and CDR2 YSYEKL come from the germline V gene. CDR3 amino acids: CASSPGLAGGLAKNIQYF. CDR3 sequence (DNA): TGCGCCAGCAGCCCCGGACTAGCGGGGGGACTAGCCAAAAACATTCAGTACTTC.

Only a few counts were recorded for this clone. CDR3 in amino acids: CASSLERPVEKLFF. The CDR3 DNA sequence: TGTGCCAGCAGCTTAGAGCGCCCCGTAGAAAAACTGTTTTTT. The J gene is TRBJ1-4, the V gene TRBV7-8, with unresolved D. Germline loops: CDR1 SGHVS, CDR2 FQNEAQ. CDR3 size: 14 residues. V was clipped by 1 base and J by 8 bases, with 11 bases between them.

The gene calls are TRBV5-1 and TRBJ2-3, with 8 nucleotides matching TRBD2. Germline V CDR1 and CDR2: SGHRS, YFSETQ. The ends lost 2 bases at V and 6 bases at J; junction bases unmatched: 11. The CDR3 spans 16 residues. CDR3 DNA: TGCGCCAGCAGCTTCCTCTTCGCGGGGGGTTTGGATACGCAGTATTTT. It is translated as CASSFLFAGGLDTQYF.